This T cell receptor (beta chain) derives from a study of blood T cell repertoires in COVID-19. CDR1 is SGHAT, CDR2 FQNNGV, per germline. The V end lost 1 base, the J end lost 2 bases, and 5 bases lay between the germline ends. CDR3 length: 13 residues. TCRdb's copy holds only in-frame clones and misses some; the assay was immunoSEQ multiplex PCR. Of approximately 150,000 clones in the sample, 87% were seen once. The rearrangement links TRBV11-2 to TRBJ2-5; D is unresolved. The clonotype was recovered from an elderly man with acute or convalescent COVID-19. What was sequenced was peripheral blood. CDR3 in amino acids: CASSLGRQETQYF. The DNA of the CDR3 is TGTGCCAGCAGCTTAGGCAGACAAGAGACCCAGTACTTC.